Reported below is one T cell receptor (beta chain). Its antigen is unknown. The read ends 3 residues early relative to the CDR3; the germline J gene fills the gap. Sequenced by immunoSEQ multiplex PCR; TCRdb stores in-frame clones only, minus some. Altogether 40,000 to 55,000 clones were found in the sample, and no singletons occur. Each donor provided about 4.5 to 9 ml of heparinized whole blood. The sample comes from a study of T cell clonality in common variable immunodeficiency. Study results and caveats: Patient heterogeneity in the CVID cohort limited correlations between repertoire features and clinical complications.

The CDR3 is made up of 15 amino acids. Germline V gene lookup returns CDR1 SGHTA and CDR2 FQGTGA. Trimming stripped 0 bases from V and 6 bases from J, with 14 bases between. The receptor comes from a person aged 18-70 years in good health. The source material was peripheral blood mononuclear cells. The chain joins TRBV7-3 to TRBJ1-2; D may be TRBD1 (5 bases). This CDR3 is CASSLTREVRDGYTF. The CDR3 bases that were read are TGTGCCAGCAGCTTAACCAGGGAAGTTCGGGATGGC.